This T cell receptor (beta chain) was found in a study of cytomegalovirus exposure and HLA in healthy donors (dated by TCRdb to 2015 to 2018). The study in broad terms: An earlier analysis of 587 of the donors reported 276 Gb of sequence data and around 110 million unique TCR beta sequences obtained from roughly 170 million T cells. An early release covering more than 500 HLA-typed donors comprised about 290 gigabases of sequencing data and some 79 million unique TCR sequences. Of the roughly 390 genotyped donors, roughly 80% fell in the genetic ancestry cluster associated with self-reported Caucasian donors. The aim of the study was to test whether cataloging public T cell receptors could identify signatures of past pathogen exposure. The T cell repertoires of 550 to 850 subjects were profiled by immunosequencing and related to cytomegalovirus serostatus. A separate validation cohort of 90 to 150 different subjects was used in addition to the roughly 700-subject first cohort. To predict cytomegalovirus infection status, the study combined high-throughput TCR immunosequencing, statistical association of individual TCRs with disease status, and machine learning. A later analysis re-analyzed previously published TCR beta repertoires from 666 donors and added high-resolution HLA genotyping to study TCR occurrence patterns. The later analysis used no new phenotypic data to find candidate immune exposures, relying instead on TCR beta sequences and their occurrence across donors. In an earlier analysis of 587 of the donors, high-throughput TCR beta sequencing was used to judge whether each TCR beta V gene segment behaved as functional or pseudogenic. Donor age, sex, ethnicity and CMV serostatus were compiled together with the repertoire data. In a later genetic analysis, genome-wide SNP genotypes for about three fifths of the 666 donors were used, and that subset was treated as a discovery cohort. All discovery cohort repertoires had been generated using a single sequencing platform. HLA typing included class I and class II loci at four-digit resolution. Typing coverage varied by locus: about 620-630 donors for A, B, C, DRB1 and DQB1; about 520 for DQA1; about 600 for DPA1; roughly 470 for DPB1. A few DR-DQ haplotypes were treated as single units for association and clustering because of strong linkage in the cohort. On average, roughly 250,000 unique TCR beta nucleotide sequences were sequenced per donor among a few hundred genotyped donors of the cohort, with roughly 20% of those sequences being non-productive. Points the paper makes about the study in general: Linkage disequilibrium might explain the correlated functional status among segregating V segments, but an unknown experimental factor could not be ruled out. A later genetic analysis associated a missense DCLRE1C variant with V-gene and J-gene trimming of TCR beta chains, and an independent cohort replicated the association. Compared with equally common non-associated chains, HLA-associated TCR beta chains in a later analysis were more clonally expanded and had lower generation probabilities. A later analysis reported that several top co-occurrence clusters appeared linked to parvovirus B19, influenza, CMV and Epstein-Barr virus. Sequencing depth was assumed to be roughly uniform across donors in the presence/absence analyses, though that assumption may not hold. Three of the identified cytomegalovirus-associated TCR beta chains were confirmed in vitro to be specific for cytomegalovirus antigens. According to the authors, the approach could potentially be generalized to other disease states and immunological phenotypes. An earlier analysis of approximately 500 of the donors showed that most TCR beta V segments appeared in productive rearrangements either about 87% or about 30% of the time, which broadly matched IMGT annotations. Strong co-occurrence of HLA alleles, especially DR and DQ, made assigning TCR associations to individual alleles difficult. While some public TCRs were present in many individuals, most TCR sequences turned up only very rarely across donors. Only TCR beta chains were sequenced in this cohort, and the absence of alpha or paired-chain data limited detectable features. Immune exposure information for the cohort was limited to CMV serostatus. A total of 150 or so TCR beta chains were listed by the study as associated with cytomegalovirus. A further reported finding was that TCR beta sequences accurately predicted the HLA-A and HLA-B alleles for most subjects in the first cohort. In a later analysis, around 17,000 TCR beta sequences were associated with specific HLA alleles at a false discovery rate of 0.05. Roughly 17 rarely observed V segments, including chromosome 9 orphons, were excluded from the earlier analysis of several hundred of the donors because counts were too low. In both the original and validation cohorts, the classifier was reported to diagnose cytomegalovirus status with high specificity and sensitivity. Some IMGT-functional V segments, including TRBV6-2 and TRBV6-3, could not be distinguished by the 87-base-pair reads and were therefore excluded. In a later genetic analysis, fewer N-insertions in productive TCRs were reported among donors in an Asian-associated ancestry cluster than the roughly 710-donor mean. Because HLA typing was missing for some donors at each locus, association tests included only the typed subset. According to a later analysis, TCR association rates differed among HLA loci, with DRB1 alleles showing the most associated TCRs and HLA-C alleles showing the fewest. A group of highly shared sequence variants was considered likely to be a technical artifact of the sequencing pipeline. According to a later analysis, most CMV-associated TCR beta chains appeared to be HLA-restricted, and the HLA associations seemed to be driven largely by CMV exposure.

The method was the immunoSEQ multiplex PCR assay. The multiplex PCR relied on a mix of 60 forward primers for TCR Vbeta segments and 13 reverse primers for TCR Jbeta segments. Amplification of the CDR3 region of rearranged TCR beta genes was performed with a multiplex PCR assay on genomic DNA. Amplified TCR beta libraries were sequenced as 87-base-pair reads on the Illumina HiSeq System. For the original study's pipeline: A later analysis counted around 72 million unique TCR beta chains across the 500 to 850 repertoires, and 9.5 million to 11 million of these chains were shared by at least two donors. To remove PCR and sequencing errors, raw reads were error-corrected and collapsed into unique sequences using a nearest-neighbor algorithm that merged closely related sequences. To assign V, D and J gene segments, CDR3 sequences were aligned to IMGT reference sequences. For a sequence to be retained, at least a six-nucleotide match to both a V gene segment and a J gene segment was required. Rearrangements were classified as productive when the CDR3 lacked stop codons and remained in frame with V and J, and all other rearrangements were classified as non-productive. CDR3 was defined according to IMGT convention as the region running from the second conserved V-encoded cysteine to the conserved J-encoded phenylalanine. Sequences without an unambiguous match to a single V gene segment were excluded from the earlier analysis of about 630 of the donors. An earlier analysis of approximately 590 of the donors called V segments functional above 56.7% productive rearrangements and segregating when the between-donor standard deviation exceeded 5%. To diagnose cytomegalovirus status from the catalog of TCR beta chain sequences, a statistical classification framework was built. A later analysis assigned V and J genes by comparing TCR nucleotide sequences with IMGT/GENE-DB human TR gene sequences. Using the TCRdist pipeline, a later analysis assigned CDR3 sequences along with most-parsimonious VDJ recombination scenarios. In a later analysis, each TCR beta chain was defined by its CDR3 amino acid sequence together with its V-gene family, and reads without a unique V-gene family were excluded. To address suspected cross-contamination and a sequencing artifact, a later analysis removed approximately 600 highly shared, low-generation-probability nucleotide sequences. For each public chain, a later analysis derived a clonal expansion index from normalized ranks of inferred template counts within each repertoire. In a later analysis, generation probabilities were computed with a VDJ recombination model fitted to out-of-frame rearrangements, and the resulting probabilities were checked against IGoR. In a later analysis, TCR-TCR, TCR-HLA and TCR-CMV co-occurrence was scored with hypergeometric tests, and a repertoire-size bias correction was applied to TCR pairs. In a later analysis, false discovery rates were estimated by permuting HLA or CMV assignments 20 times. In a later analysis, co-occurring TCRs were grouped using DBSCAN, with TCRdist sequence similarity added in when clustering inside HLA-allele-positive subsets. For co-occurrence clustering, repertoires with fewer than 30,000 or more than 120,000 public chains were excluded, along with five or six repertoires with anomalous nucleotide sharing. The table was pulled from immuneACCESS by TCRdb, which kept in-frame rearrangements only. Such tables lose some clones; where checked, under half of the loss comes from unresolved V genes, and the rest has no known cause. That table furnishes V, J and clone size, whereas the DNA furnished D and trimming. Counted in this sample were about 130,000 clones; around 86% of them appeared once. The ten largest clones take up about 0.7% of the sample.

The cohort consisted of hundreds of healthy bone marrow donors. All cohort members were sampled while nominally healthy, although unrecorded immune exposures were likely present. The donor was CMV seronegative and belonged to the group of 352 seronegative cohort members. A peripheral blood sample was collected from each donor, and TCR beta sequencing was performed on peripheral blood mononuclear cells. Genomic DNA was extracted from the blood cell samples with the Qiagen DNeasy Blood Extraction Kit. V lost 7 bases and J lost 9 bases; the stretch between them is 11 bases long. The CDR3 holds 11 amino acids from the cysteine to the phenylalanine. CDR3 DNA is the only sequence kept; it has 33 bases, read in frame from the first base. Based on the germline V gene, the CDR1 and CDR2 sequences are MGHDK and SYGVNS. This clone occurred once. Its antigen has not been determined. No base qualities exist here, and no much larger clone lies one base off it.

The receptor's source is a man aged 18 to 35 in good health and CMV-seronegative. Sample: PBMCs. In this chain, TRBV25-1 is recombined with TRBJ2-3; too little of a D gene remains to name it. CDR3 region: CASTIGPTQYF. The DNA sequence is TGTGCCAGCACCATTGGGCCAACGCAGTATTTT. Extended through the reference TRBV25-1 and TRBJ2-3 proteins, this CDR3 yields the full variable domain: EADIYQTPRYLVIGTGKKITLECSQTMGHDKMYWYQQDPGMELHLIHYSYGVNSTEKGDLSSESTVSRIRTEHFPLTLESARPSHTSQYLCASTIGPTQYFGPGTRLTVL.